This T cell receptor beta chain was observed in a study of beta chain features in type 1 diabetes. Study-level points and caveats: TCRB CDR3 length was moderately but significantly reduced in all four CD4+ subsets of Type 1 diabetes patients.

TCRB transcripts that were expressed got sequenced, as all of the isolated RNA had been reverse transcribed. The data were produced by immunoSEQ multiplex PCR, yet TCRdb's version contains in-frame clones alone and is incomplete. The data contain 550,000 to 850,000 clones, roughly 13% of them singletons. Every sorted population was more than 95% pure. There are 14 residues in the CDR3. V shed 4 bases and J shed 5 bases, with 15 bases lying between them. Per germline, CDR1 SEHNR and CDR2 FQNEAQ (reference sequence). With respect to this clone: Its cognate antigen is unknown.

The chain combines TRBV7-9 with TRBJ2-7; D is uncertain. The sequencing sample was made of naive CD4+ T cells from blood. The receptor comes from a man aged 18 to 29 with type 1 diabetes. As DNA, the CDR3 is TGTGCCAGCAGCTCAAGACAACCCGGGCACGAGCAGTACTTC. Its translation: CASSSRQPGHEQYF.